One and the same sample provided the 8 T cell receptor beta chains below, sequenced in a study of shared clonotypes between healthy human individuals. The assay was immunoSEQ multiplex PCR, and TCRdb's table has in-frame clones only and misses some. The table includes around 2.1 million clones, approximately 96% detected once. The specimen sequenced was naive CD4+ T cells sorted from blood. Subset specified: CD45RA+ positively selected. The receptors were gathered from a young man in good health.

V is TRBV9 and J is TRBJ2-3; tentatively, D is TRBD2 (5 bases). The CDR3 runs 14 residues. V dropped 2 bases and J dropped 2 bases, with 9 bases sitting between them. Germline values: CDR1 SGDLS, CDR2 YYNGEE. CDR3: CASSVGGFTDTQYF. Written as DNA, the CDR3 is TGTGCCAGCAGCGTTGGCGGGTTCACAGATACGCAGTATTTT. Together with reference TRBV9 and TRBJ2-3, the CDR3 gives the full variable domain: DSGVTQTPKHLITATGQRVTLRCSPRSGDLSVYWYQQSLDQGLQFLIQYYNGEERAKGNILERFSAQQFPDLHSELNLSSLELGDSALYFCASSVGGFTDTQYFGPGTRLTVL.

This sequence joins TRBV6-5 and TRBJ2-7; D is possibly TRBD2 (5 bases). The CDR3 totals 11 residues. Between the trimmed V and J ends, which lost 4 bases and 6 bases, there was a span of 7 bases. Per the germline V gene, CDR1 is MNHEY and CDR2 is SVGAGI. CDR3: CASSSGIEQYF. In DNA, the CDR3 is TGTGCCAGCAGTTCGGGGATCGAGCAGTACTTC.

The gene calls are TRBV7-6 and TRBJ2-7, with TRBD2 matching 13 bases. J lost 3 bases, V lost 5 bases, and 7 bases had no gene match. Germline V gene lookup returns CDR1 SGHVS and CDR2 FNYEAQ. The CDR3 extends over 16 amino acids. The CDR3 sequence: CASSGRLAGGLYEQYF. The CDR3 DNA reads as TGTGCCAGCAGCGGGAGACTAGCGGGAGGCCTCTACGAGCAGTACTTC.

This chain links TRBV7-9 with TRBJ1-1; 7 bases match TRBD1. Per germline, CDR1 SEHNR and CDR2 FQNEAQ (reference sequence). This CDR3 contains 12 residues. Trimming cost V 4 bases and J 9 bases; bases outside gene matches: 5. CDR3: CASSSGTAQAFF. CDR3 DNA sequence: TGTGCCAGCAGCTCAGGGACAGCACAAGCTTTCTTT.

The V call is TRBV6-6, the J call TRBJ1-1; the D gene is possibly TRBD1 (5 bases). V shed 3 bases and J shed 4 bases, with 15 bases lying between them. Germline V gene sequence: CDR1 MNHNY, CDR2 SVGAGI (reference sequence). This CDR3 spans 15 amino acids. In nucleotides, the CDR3 is TGTGCCAGCAGTTATTACTCTGGCGGGACCACTGAAGCTTTCTTT. Amino acid sequence: CASSYYSGGTTEAFF.

This clone was found once. The sample contains more than one DNA sequence encoding this CDR3. The V and J genes are TRBV5-1 and TRBJ1-2, with D unclear. Per the germline V gene, CDR1 is SGHRS and CDR2 is YFSETQ. V was pared by 1 base and J by 6 bases, with 7 bases between. The CDR3 is 12 residues long. Here the CDR3 reads CASSLPGDGYTF. The DNA for the CDR3 is TGCGCCAGCAGCTTGCCCGGGGATGGCTACACCTTC.

This clone was observed a single time. This rearrangement joins TRBV4-1 to TRBJ1-5; D is uncertain. Germline V gene lookup returns CDR1 MGHRA and CDR2 YSYEKL. The CDR3 loop spans 15 amino acids. The V end lost 3 bases, the J end lost 0 bases, and 9 bases lay between the germline ends. The DNA of the CDR3 is TGCGCCAGCAGCCACTACTACAGTAGCAATCAGCCCCAGCATTTT. Its protein product is CASSHYYSSNQPQHF.

The chain uses TRBV27 and TRBJ1-5, with D maybe TRBD1 (6 bases). Trimming removed 9 bases from V and 0 bases from J, with 24 bases in between. This CDR3 is built from 18 residues. CDR1 is MNHEY, CDR2 SMNVEV, per germline (reference sequence). DNA for the CDR3: TGTGCCAGAAGAGGGCATAGGACAGCGGGGTATAGCAATCAGCCCCAGCATTTT. This codes for CARRGHRTAGYSNQPQHF.